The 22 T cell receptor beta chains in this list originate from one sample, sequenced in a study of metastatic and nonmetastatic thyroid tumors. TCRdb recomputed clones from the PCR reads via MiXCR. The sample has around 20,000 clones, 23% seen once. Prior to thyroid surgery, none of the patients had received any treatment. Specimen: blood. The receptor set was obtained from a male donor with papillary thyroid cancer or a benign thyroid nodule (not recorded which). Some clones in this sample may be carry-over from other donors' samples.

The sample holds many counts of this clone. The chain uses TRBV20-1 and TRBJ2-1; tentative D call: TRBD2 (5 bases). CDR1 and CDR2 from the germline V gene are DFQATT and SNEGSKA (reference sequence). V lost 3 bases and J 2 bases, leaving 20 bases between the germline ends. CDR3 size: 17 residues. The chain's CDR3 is CSARDDSQRQAYNEQFF. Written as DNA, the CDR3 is TGCAGTGCTAGGGACGATTCGCAGCGGCAAGCCTACAATGAGCAGTTCTTC.

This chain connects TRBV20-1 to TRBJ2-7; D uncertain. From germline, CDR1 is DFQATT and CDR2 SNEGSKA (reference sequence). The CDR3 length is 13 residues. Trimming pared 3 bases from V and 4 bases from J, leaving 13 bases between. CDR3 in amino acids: CSARGQSNYEQYF. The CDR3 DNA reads TGCAGTGCTAGGGGTCAGTCGAATTACGAGCAGTACTTC.

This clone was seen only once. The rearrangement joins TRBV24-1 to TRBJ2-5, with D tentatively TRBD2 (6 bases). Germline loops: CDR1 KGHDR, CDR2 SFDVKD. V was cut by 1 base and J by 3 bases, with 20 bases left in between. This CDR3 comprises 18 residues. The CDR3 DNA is TGTGCCACCAGTGATTTCCGCGGGGTAGATGGGGGAAAAGAGACCCAGTACTTC. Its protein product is CATSDFRGVDGGKETQYF.

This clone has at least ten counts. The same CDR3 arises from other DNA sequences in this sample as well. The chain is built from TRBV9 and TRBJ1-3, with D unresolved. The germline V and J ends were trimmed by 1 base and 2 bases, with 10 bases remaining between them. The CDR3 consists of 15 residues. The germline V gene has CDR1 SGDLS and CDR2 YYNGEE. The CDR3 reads CASSVHDAAGNTIYF. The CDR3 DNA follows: TGTGCCAGCAGCGTACACGACGCCGCTGGAAACACCATATATTTT.

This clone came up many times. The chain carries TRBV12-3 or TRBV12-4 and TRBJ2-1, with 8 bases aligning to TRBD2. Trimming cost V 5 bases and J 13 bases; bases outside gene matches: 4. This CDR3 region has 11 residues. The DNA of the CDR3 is TGTGCCAGCAGTAGTAGCGGGACCCAGTTCTTC. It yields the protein CASSSSGTQFF.

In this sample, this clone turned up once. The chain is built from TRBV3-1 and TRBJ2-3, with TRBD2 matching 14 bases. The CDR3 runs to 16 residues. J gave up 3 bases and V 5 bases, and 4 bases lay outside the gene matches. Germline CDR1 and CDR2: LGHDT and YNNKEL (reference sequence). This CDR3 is CASSFGTSGRTDTQYF. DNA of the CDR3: TGTGCCAGCAGCTTCGGGACTAGCGGGAGAACAGATACGCAGTATTTT.

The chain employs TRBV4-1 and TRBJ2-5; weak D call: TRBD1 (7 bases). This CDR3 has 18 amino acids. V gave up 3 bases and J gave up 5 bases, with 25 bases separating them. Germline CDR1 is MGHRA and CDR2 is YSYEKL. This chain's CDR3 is CASSHVFRGGPGGETQYF. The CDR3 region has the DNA TGCGCCAGCAGCCACGTCTTCAGGGGAGGCCCAGGGGGGGAGACCCAGTACTTC.

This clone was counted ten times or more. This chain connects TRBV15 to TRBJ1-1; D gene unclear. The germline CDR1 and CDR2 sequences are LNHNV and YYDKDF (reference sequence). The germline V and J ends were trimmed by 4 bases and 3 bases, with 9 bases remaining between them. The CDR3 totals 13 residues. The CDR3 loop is CATSIDWDTEAFF. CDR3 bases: TGTGCCACCAGCATCGATTGGGACACTGAAGCTTTCTTT.

The CDR3 coding sequence is TGTGCCTGGAGTGTAAGGCGGGAGTCGAACACCGGGGAGCTGTTTTTT. Its protein is CAWSVRRESNTGELFF. The genes are TRBV30 and TRBJ2-2, with 7 bases aligning to TRBD2. This CDR3 comprises 16 residues. V trimming: 0 bases; J trimming: 0 bases; junction bases outside the gene matches: 4. Per germline, CDR1 GTSNPN and CDR2 SVGIG (reference sequence).

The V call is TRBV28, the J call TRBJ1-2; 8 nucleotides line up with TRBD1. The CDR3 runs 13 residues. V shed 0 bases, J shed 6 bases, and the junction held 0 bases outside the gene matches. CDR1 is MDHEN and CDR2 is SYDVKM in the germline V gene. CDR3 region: CASSLWDRDGYTF. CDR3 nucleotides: TGTGCCAGCAGTTTATGGGACAGGGATGGCTACACCTTC.

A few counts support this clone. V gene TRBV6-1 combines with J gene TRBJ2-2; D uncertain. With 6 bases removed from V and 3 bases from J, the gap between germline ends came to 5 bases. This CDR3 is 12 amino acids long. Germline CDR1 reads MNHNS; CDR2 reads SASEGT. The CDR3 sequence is CASSGDTGELFF. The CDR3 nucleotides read TGTGCCAGCAGCGGAGACACCGGGGAGCTGTTTTTT.

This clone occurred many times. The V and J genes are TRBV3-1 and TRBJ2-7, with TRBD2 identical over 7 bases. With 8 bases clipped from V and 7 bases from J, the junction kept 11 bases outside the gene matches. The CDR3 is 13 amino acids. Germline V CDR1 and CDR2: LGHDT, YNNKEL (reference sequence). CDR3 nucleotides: TGTGCCAGCCGCAACCGGCTAGCGGCAGAGCAGTACTTC. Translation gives CASRNRLAAEQYF.

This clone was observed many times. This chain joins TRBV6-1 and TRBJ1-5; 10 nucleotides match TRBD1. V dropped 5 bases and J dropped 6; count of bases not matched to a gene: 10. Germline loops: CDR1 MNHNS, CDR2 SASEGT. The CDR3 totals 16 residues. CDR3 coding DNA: TGTGCCAGCAGTCCCACCGGGACAGGGGTCAGTCAGCCCCAGCATTTT. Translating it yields CASSPTGTGVSQPQHF.

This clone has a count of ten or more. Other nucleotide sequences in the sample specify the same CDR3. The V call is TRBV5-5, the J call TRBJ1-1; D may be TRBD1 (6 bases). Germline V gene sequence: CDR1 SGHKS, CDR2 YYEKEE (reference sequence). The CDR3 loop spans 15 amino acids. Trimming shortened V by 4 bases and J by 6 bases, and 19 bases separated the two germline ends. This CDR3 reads CASSRGASYRAEAFF. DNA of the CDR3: TGTGCCAGCAGCCGAGGGGCCTCTTACAGGGCTGAAGCTTTCTTT.

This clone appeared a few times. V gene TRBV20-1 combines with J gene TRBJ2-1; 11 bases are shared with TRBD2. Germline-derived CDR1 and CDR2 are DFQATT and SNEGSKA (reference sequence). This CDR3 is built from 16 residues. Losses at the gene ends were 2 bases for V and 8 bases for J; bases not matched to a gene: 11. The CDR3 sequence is CSARPQSTSGSHEQFF. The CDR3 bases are TGCAGTGCTAGACCCCAAAGTACTAGCGGGAGCCATGAGCAGTTCTTC.

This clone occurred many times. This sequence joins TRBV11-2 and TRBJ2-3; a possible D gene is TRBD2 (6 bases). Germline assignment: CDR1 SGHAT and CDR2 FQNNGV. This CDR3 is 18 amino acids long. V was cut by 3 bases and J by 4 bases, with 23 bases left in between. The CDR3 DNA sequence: TGTGCCAGCAGCTTGGGTAAGATCTGGAGACTAGGGTCAGATACGCAGTATTTT. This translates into CASSLGKIWRLGSDTQYF.

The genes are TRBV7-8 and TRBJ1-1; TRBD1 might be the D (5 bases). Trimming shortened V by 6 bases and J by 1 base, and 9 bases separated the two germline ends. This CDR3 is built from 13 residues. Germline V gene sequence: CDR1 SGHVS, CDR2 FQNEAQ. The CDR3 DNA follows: TGTGCCAGCAGTATCGACAGGAACACTGAAGCTTTCTTT. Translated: CASSIDRNTEAFF.

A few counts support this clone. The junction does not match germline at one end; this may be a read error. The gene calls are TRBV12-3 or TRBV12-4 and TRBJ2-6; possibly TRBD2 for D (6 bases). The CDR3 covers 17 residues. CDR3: CASTGDWPSSVANVLTF. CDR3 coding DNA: TGTGCCAGCACCGGGGACTGGCCGTCCTCTGTGGCCAACGTCCTGACTTTC.

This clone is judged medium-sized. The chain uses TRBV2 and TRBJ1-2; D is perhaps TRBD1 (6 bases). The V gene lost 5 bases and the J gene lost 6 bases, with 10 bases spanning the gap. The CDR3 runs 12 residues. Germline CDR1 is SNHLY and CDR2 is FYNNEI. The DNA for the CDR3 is TGTGCCAGCAGTTTACAGGGTAATGGCTACACCTTC. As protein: CASSLQGNGYTF.

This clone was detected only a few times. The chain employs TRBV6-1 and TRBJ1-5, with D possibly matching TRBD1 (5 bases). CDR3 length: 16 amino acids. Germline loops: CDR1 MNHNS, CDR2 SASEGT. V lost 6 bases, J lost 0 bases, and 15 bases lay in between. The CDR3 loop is CASSGRRQTSNQPQHF. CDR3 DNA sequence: TGTGCCAGCAGCGGTCGACGACAGACTAGCAATCAGCCCCAGCATTTT.

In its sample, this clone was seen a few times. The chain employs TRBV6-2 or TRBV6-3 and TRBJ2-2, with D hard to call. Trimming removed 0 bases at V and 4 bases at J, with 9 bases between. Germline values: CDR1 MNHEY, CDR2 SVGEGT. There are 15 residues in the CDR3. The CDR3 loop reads CASSYSSRFTGELFF. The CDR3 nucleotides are TGTGCCAGCAGTTACTCGAGCAGATTCACCGGGGAGCTGTTTTTT.

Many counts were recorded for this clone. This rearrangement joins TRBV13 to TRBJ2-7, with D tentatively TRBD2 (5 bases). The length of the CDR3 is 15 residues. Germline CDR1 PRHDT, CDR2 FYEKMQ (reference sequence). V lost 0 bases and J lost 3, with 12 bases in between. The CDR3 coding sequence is TGTGCCAGCAGCTTAGGACTCGGCGGACTCTACGAGCAGTACTTC. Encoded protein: CASSLGLGGLYEQYF.